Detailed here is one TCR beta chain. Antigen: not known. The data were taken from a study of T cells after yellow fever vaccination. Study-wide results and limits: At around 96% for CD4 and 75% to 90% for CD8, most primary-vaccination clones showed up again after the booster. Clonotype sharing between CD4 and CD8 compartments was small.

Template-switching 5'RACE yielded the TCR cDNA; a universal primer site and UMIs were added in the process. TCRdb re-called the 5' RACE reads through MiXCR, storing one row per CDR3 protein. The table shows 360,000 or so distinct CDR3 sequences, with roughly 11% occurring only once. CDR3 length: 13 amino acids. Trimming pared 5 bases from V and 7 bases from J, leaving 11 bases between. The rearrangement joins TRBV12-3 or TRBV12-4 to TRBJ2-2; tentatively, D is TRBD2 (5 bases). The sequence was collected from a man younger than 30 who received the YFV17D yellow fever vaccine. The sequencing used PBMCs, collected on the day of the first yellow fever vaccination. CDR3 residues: CASSLDEGGELFF. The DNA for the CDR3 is TGTGCCAGCAGTCTGGACGAGGGCGGGGAGCTGTTTTTT.